This record concerns one TCR beta chain sequence. In the original workflow: It was from reference gene primer amplification that nucleated cell counts were estimated. Assay used: immunoSEQ multiplex PCR; TCRdb lists only in-frame clones, some missing. Clone size and V and J calls were adopted from that table, with D and trimming inferred from the DNA. The sample lists 95,000 to 100,000 clones, around 87% occurring once. The data derive from a study of blood T cell repertoires in COVID-19. Looking at the study overall: Italy, Spain and the United States were the sources of the convalescent and acute COVID-19 samples. T cells, B-cell-depleted T cells, or PBMCs provided the cDNA or gDNA that served as material.

The CDR3 runs 17 residues. J gave up 7 bases and V 4 bases, and 13 bases lay outside the gene matches. From germline, CDR1 is SGHDT and CDR2 YYEEEE. The receptor was derived from a woman in her 30s with acute or convalescent COVID-19. The J gene is TRBJ1-6, the V gene TRBV5-6; 8 nucleotides align to TRBD1. Sequencing was done on a sample of peripheral blood. CDR3 loop: CASSTGTGTLGNSPLHF. The DNA for the CDR3 is TGTGCCAGCAGCACCGGGACAGGAACCCTAGGGAATTCACCCCTCCACTTT.